This T cell receptor beta chain was recovered during a study of cytomegalovirus exposure and HLA in healthy donors. Study outcomes and limitations: What a later analysis showed was that several of the most significant clusters appeared linked to common viral pathogens. Presence/absence analyses assumed roughly uniform sequencing depth across donors, which may not hold.

Points on this clone: Its antigen is currently unknown.

The PCR contained 60 Vbeta and 13 Jbeta primers. Sequencing was performed with immunoSEQ multiplex PCR; in TCRdb, only in-frame clones are kept and a portion is missing. The table lists 100,000 to 150,000 clones, 83% of them singletons, with over 3% in the top ten. Germline values: CDR1 MNHNY, CDR2 SVGAGI (reference sequence). Trimming took 2 bases from V and 0 from J, leaving 10 bases between them. The CDR3 is made up of 15 amino acids. The sequencing sample was made of PBMCs. This receptor was taken from a woman between 40 and 50 years old in good health and CMV-seropositive. The chain is built from TRBV6-6 and TRBJ2-5; D is ambiguous. This chain's CDR3 is CASSYGTQYQETQYF. The CDR3, as DNA: TGTGCCAGCAGTTACGGCACCCAGTACCAAGAGACCCAGTACTTC.